Below are 2 T cell receptor beta chains sequenced from a single sample in a study of shared clonotypes between healthy human individuals (dated by TCRdb to 2020 to 2021). The protocol used for the library was the immunoSEQ multiplex PCR assay. Entries here come from immuneACCESS through TCRdb and include only in-frame sequences with V and J called. Some clones fail to appear in such tables; in the studies checked, an unresolved V gene covers under half of the shortfall, and the cause of the remainder is unknown. This sample lists about 1.9 million clones; about 93% were detected once. Approximately 1.6% of the sample rests with the top ten. CD8 naive samples consisted of CD45RO-negative cells that were positively selected for CCR7, yielding a CD45RA+CCR7+ population without TemRA cells. The source material was naive CD8+ T cells from PBMCs. Taken with the paper, the label for cell subset or site translates to: CD45RA+CCR7+. The receptors originated from a man between 18 and 29 years old in good health. Some clones in this sample may be carry-over from other donors' samples.

The chain joins TRBV6-5 to TRBJ1-4, with D unresolved. CDR1 and CDR2 (germline): MNHEY, SVGAGI. The germline V and J ends were trimmed by 0 bases and 5 bases, with 13 bases remaining between them. This CDR3 is built from 16 residues. The CDR3 DNA is TGTGCCAGCAGTTACTCGTGGGAGGCGGTGAATGAAAAACTGTTTTTT. It yields the protein CASSYSWEAVNEKLFF.

Note on this clone: Other DNA sequences of this sample code for an identical CDR3. The chain has TRBV6-5 and TRBJ1-2; D unresolved. V was trimmed by 7 bases and J by 3 bases, leaving 6 bases between them. The CDR3 length is 11 residues. CDR1 is MNHEY, CDR2 SVGAGI, per germline. The CDR3 loop is CASIGDYGYTF. The CDR3 DNA reads TGTGCCAGCATCGGGGACTATGGCTACACCTTC.